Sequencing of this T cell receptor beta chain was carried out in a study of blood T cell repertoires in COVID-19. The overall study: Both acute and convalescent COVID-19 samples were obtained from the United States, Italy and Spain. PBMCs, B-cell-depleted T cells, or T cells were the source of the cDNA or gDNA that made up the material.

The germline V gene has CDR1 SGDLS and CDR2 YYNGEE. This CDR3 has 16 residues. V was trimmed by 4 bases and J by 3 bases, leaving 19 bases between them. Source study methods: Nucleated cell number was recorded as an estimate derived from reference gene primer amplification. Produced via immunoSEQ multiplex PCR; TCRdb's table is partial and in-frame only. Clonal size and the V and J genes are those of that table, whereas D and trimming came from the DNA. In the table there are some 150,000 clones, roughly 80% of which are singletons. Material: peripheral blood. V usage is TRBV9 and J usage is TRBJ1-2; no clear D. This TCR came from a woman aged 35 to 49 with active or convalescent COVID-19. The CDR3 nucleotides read TGTGCCAGCAGCCGAGGTAGGCCCCAGCGGTACTATGGCTACACCTTC. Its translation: CASSRGRPQRYYGYTF. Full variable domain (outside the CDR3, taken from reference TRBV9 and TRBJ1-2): DSGVTQTPKHLITATGQRVTLRCSPRSGDLSVYWYQQSLDQGLQFLIQYYNGEERAKGNILERFSAQQFPDLHSELNLSSLELGDSALYFCASSRGRPQRYYGYTFGSGTRLTVV.